A single sample gave rise to the 32 T cell receptor beta chains below, sequenced in a study of blood T cell repertoires in COVID-19. The protocol was immunoSEQ multiplex PCR, while the TCRdb copy is restricted to in-frame clones and leaves out a portion. The sample records 150,000 or so clones, about four fifths being singletons. Sequencing was performed on peripheral blood. The receptors derive from a man in his 60s with active or convalescent COVID-19.

CDR3 nucleotides: TGTGCCAGCAGTGAAGTCGGGTCAGAGAAGTACCAAGAGACCCAGTACTTC. It yields the protein CASSEVGSEKYQETQYF. This chain joins TRBV25-1 and TRBJ2-5; D remains unclear. This CDR3 has 17 residues. The germline CDR1 and CDR2 sequences are MGHDK and SYGVNS. With 2 bases removed from V and 0 bases from J, the gap between germline ends came to 16 bases.

The chain uses TRBV12-5 and TRBJ2-5; perhaps TRBD2 as D (5 bases). V gave up 7 bases and J gave up 0 bases, with 6 bases separating them. Germline CDR1 reads LGHNT; CDR2 reads FRNRAP. The CDR3 is 12 amino acids. The CDR3 loop reads CASAGYQETQYF. The CDR3 coding sequence is TGTGCTAGTGCGGGGTACCAAGAGACCCAGTACTTC.

V is TRBV10-1 and J is TRBJ2-1; 7 bases line up with TRBD2. Trimming removed 3 bases from V and 3 bases from J; junction bases left unmatched: 8. Germline CDR1 is WNHNN and CDR2 is SYGVQD (reference sequence). The CDR3 sequence is 16 residues long. The CDR3 DNA follows: TGCGCCAGCAGTGATCCGGCGGGAGAGGACTACAATGAGCAGTTCTTC. It codes for CASSDPAGEDYNEQFF.

This CDR3 is CASSKVGKGQGAYEQYF. The CDR3 nucleotides are TGTGCCAGCAGCAAAGTTGGGAAAGGACAGGGGGCCTACGAGCAGTACTTC. The chain employs TRBV21-1 and TRBJ2-7; the table gives TRBD1 as D, unverified against the DNA. TRBV21-1 is given as a pseudogene. The CDR3 contains 17 residues.

CDR3 in amino acids: CASSYVGGSPLHF. CDR3 bases: TGTGCCAGCAGTTACGTCGGGGGTTCACCCCTCCACTTT. This chain uses TRBV6-5 with TRBJ1-6, with a tentative D call TRBD1 (5 bases). V was trimmed by 2 bases and J by 9 bases, leaving 8 bases between them. The CDR3 totals 13 residues. Germline CDR1 reads MNHEY; CDR2 reads SVGAGI.

The chain joins TRBV9 to TRBJ2-2, with 9 bases lining up with TRBD2. Trimming cost V 2 bases and J 4 bases; bases outside gene matches: 15. This CDR3 is built from 19 residues. Germline V gene lookup returns CDR1 SGDLS and CDR2 YYNGEE. The CDR3 here is CASSVAPLSGGPSTGELFF. In nucleotides, the CDR3 is TGTGCCAGCAGCGTTGCCCCCTTAAGCGGGGGGCCAAGCACCGGGGAGCTGTTTTTT.

The V call is TRBV14, the J call TRBJ2-3; 7 bases match TRBD2. The CDR3 loop spans 16 amino acids. V lost 4 bases, J lost 2 bases, and 9 bases stayed unmatched. The germline V gene has CDR1 SGHDN and CDR2 FVKESK. CDR3 in amino acids: CASSPREIFATDTQYF. The CDR3 bases are TGTGCCAGCAGCCCGCGGGAGATCTTTGCCACAGATACGCAGTATTTT.

This chain uses TRBV3-1 (or the pseudogene TRBV3-2) with TRBJ2-1, with TRBD1 matching 9 bases. V was pared by 2 bases and J by 6 bases, with 5 bases of the junction left unmatched. The length of the CDR3 is 15 residues. CDR1 and CDR2 from the germline V gene are LGHDT and YNNKEL (reference sequence). The CDR3 region is CASSQTGQGINEQFF. CDR3 nucleotide sequence: TGTGCCAGCAGCCAAACGGGACAGGGAATCAATGAGCAGTTCTTC.

The CDR3 loop reads CASSSVAGTSGRASTGELFF. For the CDR3, the DNA is TGTGCCAGCAGCTCGGTAGCCGGGACTAGCGGGAGGGCTAGCACCGGGGAGCTGTTTTTT. The chain recombines TRBV6-6 with TRBJ2-2; 16 bases align to TRBD2. J gave up 4 bases and V 6 bases, and 14 bases lay outside the gene matches. This CDR3 comprises 20 residues. Germline lookup yields CDR1 MNHNY and CDR2 SVGAGI (reference sequence).

The chain joins TRBV7-2 to TRBJ1-5; TRBD1 might be the D (6 bases). This CDR3 has 14 residues. CDR1 and CDR2 from the germline V gene are SGHTA and FQGNSA. V was shortened by 5 bases and J by 4 bases, with 12 bases between the two germline ends. Here the CDR3 DNA reads TGTGCCAGCAGCCAAGGGGGTTCAAATCAGCCCCAGCATTTT. Translated, it gives CASSQGGSNQPQHF.

The rearrangement links TRBV3-1 (or the pseudogene TRBV3-2) to TRBJ2-1, with 7 bases identical to TRBD2. V trimming: 4 bases; J trimming: 7 bases; junction bases outside the gene matches: 7. Per germline, CDR1 LGHDT and CDR2 YNNKEL (reference sequence). The CDR3 is 14 residues long. This CDR3 is CASSPSGGPNEQFF. CDR3 coding DNA: TGTGCCAGCAGCCCCTCGGGAGGACCAAATGAGCAGTTCTTC.

The chain couples TRBV6-5 to TRBJ2-1, with TRBD2 matching over 8 bases. Germline V gives CDR1 MNHEY, CDR2 SVGAGI. The CDR3 is 16 residues long. J lost 5 bases, V lost 4 bases, and 10 bases had no gene match. The CDR3 region has the DNA TGTGCCAGCAGTTCGGGGAGCGGGAGCCTGGACAATGAGCAGTTCTTC. Its protein product is CASSSGSGSLDNEQFF.

This clone was observed once. The genes are TRBV29-1 and TRBJ2-7; TRBD2 matches at 7 bases. The J segment lost 2 bases and the V segment lost 4 bases, leaving 5 bases of the junction unmatched. The CDR3 covers 13 residues. Germline loops: CDR1 SQVTM, CDR2 ANQGSEA. Written as DNA, the CDR3 is TGCAGCGTTGCCCTGGGGGGGGCCTACGAGCAGTACTTC. Its translation is CSVALGGAYEQYF.

For the CDR3, the DNA is TGTGCCAGCGGGACCGGCGGGAGGGAAGACAATGAGCAGTTCTTC. Its translation: CASGTGGREDNEQFF. The V gene is TRBV28, the J gene TRBJ2-1; TRBD2 matches at 9 bases. Germline lookup yields CDR1 MDHEN and CDR2 SYDVKM. The trim removed 8 bases at V and 5 bases at J, leaving 10 bases unmatched. CDR3 length: 15 residues.

V usage is TRBV5-6 and J usage is TRBJ1-5; tentatively, D is TRBD1 (6 bases). CDR1 SGHDT and CDR2 YYEEEE come from the germline V gene. V was clipped by 3 bases and J by 1 base, with 11 bases between them. CDR3 length equals 15 residues. The CDR3 protein is CASSSQGGSNQPQHF. The CDR3 DNA is TGTGCCAGCAGCTCACAGGGTGGGAGCAATCAGCCCCAGCATTTT.

The chain employs TRBV5-1 and TRBJ1-2, with 9 nucleotides matching TRBD1. Germline V gives CDR1 SGHRS, CDR2 YFSETQ. V shed 9 bases, J shed 5 bases, and the junction held 11 bases outside the gene matches. The CDR3 covers 14 residues. This CDR3 reads CATSDTGGGYGYTF. CDR3 coding DNA: TGCGCCACTTCCGACACAGGGGGCGGATATGGCTACACCTTC. Full variable domain (remainder filled in from reference TRBV5-1 and TRBJ1-2): KAGVTQTPRYLIKTRGQQVTLSCSPISGHRSVSWYQQTPGQGLQFLFEYFSETQRNKGNFPGRFSGRQFSNSRSEMNVSTLELGDSALYLCATSDTGGGYGYTFGSGTRLTVV.

V and J are TRBV19 and TRBJ1-1; 7 bases are a match to TRBD1. The CDR3 sequence is 15 residues long. CDR1 is LNHDA, CDR2 SQIVND, per germline (reference sequence). With 4 bases clipped from V and 1 base from J, the junction kept 6 bases outside the gene matches. The CDR3 region is CASSKLDRENTEAFF. The CDR3 nucleotides are TGTGCCAGTAGTAAATTAGACAGGGAGAACACTGAAGCTTTCTTT.

The gene calls are TRBV5-1 and TRBJ1-2; the match to TRBD1 covers 8 bases. The germline CDR1 and CDR2 sequences are SGHRS and YFSETQ. J lost 0 bases, V lost 2 bases, and 12 bases had no gene match. CDR3 length: 18 amino acids. CDR3 sequence: CASSFGAGGQRPNYGYTF. CDR3 nucleotides: TGCGCCAGCAGCTTCGGGGCAGGGGGCCAAAGGCCTAACTATGGCTACACCTTC.

The gene calls are TRBV11-3 and TRBJ1-2; a weak D match, TRBD1 (5 bases). The germline V gene has CDR1 SGHNT and CDR2 YENEEA. The CDR3 length is 12 residues. The V gene lost 0 bases and the J gene lost 8 bases, with 7 bases spanning the gap. This CDR3 reads CASSLEGEGYTF. CDR3 nucleotide sequence: TGTGCCAGCAGCTTAGAAGGGGAAGGCTACACCTTC.

The chain couples TRBV29-1 to TRBJ2-5; D unresolved. Germline CDR1 SQVTM, CDR2 ANQGSEA. The CDR3 has 11 residues. V shed 4 bases and J shed 2 bases, with 5 bases lying between them. Here the CDR3 DNA reads TGCAGCGTTGCACAGCAAGAGACCCAGTACTTC. It codes for CSVAQQETQYF.

The rearrangement joins TRBV9 to TRBJ1-2, with D unclear. The V end was cut by 0 bases, the J end by 4 bases, with 13 bases between. The germline CDR1 and CDR2 sequences are SGDLS and YYNGEE. The CDR3 is made up of 15 amino acids. The CDR3 nucleotides read TGTGCCAGCAGCGTAGGCGGGGAAGTCGGCTATGGCTACACCTTC. This translates into CASSVGGEVGYGYTF. The full variable domain, in which reference TRBV9 and TRBJ1-2 provide the parts outside the CDR3, is DSGVTQTPKHLITATGQRVTLRCSPRSGDLSVYWYQQSLDQGLQFLIQYYNGEERAKGNILERFSAQQFPDLHSELNLSSLELGDSALYFCASSVGGEVGYGYTFGSGTRLTVV.

The J gene is TRBJ1-4, the V gene TRBV28, with D hard to call. V lost 6 bases and J 4 bases, leaving 15 bases between the germline ends. Germline loops: CDR1 MDHEN, CDR2 SYDVKM. The CDR3 contains 15 residues. In DNA, the CDR3 is TGTGCCAGCAGCTCGTCAGGATCCAATAATGAAAAACTGTTTTTT. It specifies CASSSSGSNNEKLFF. Full variable domain (remainder filled in from reference TRBV28 and TRBJ1-4): DVKVTQSSRYLVKRTGEKVFLECVQDMDHENMFWYRQDPGLGLRLIYFSYDVKMKEKGDIPEGYSVSREKKERFSLILESASTNQTSMYLCASSSSGSNNEKLFFGSGTQLSVL.

The chain uses TRBV10-3 and TRBJ2-5; D is ambiguous. Germline V gives CDR1 ENHRY, CDR2 SYGVKD. The CDR3 loop spans 13 amino acids. The V and J ends lost 8 bases and 1 base respectively, with 11 bases between them. The CDR3 region has the DNA TGTGCCATCGGAAGACTGCCCCAAGAGACCCAGTACTTC. Amino acid sequence: CAIGRLPQETQYF.

The chain combines TRBV5-1 with TRBJ1-5; TRBD1 matches at 10 bases. Germline lookup yields CDR1 SGHRS and CDR2 YFSETQ. This CDR3 contains 14 residues. V lost 4 bases, J lost 5 bases, and 3 bases stayed unmatched. This CDR3 reads CASSLTGGHQPQHF. In nucleotides, the CDR3 is TGCGCCAGCAGCCTGACAGGGGGCCATCAGCCCCAGCATTTT.

The rearrangement uses TRBV7-2 and TRBJ1-1, with TRBD1 as a possible D gene (6 bases). CDR1 and CDR2 from the germline V gene are SGHTA and FQGNSA. V lost 5 bases to trimming and J lost 6 bases, with 13 bases between them. This CDR3 has 13 amino acids. CDR3 sequence (DNA): TGTGCCAGCAGCGATCAGGGGCGCGCTGAAGCTTTCTTT. It codes for CASSDQGRAEAFF.

The rearrangement uses TRBV15 and TRBJ2-5; 8 bases agree with TRBD2. CDR3 size: 15 residues. V lost 1 base and J lost 4; bases outside the gene matches: 5. From germline, CDR1 is LNHNV and CDR2 YYDKDF (reference sequence). CDR3 nucleotide sequence: TGTGCCACCAGCAGAGCCAGCGGGAGTACAGAGACCCAGTACTTC. Translation: CATSRASGSTETQYF.

The rearrangement links TRBV6-5 to TRBJ1-3; 11 bases agree with TRBD1. V shed 5 bases, J shed 5 bases, and the junction held 5 bases outside the gene matches. Germline V gene sequence: CDR1 MNHEY, CDR2 SVGAGI. CDR3 length equals 15 residues. CDR3 nucleotides: TGTGCCAGCAGTCTCGGGACAGGGGGTAGAAACACCATATATTTT. Protein product: CASSLGTGGRNTIYF.

In its sample, this clone was seen once. This chain connects TRBV10-2 to TRBJ1-2; no firm D call. Per germline, CDR1 WSHSY and CDR2 SAAADI. The V end lost 8 bases, the J end lost 8 bases, and 15 bases lay between the germline ends. CDR3 length: 12 residues. The CDR3 coding sequence is TGCGCCAGCCCCCCGCCGGCCGGGGGCTACACCTTC. Translation gives CASPPPAGGYTF.

The chain uses TRBV7-9 and TRBJ1-1, with D tentatively TRBD1 (5 bases). The length of the CDR3 is 13 residues. The V gene lost 5 bases and the J gene lost 1 base, with 8 bases spanning the gap. Germline assignment: CDR1 SEHNR and CDR2 FQNEAQ (reference sequence). The CDR3 loop is CASSAQENTEAFF. For the CDR3, the DNA is TGTGCCAGCAGCGCACAGGAGAACACTGAAGCTTTCTTT.

CDR3 coding DNA: TGTGCCAGCAGCCAAGATTGGAGCGGGAGTCCCGATGAGCAGTTCTTC. This codes for CASSQDWSGSPDEQFF. The V call is TRBV3-1 (or the pseudogene TRBV3-2), the J call TRBJ2-1; 8 nucleotides align to TRBD2. Germline CDR1 is LGHDT and CDR2 is YNNKEL (reference sequence). Trimming took 0 bases from V and 8 from J; bases not matched to a gene: 9. The CDR3 contains 16 residues.

The V gene is TRBV5-6, the J gene TRBJ1-6; TRBD1 matches 8 bases. V lost 4 bases to trimming and J lost 0 bases; unmatched junction nucleotides: 3. In germline, CDR1 is SGHDT, CDR2 YYEEEE. The CDR3 runs to 16 residues. The CDR3 reads CASSSRGLSYNSPLHF. In DNA, the CDR3 is TGTGCCAGCAGCAGCAGGGGGCTCTCCTATAATTCACCCCTCCACTTT.

This chain joins TRBV10-3 and TRBJ2-5; 7 bases are a match to TRBD1. V lost 4 bases and J lost 5; bases outside the gene matches: 4. The V gene's germline CDR1 is ENHRY and CDR2 SYGVKD. The CDR3 length is 13 residues. In nucleotides, the CDR3 is TGTGCCATCAGTGCCGACAGGGACGAGACCCAGTACTTC. Amino acid sequence: CAISADRDETQYF.